This passage covers 29 T cell receptor beta chains from one sample sequenced in a study of T cell repertoires in cytomegalovirus infection. Using its own MiXCR run on the reads, TCRdb lists one record per CDR3 protein. The profile covers approximately 73,000 distinct CDR3 sequences, with 40% appearing a single time and more than 85% taken by the ten largest. Their target antigens are unknown. The sequencing here drew on CD8+ T cells from cultured PBMCs, taken from culture after CMV antigen stimulation. The receptors derive from a human donor in good health (CMV status not recorded). Some clones in this sample may be carry-over from other donors' samples.

A few counts support this clonotype. The J gene is TRBJ2-7, the V gene TRBV28; 7 positions agree with TRBD1. V gave up 2 bases and J gave up 5 bases; unmatched junction bases: 18. Germline loops: CDR1 MDHEN, CDR2 SYDVKM. The CDR3 loop spans 18 amino acids. DNA for the CDR3: TGTGCCAGCAGTTTACCTTTACGACCTAGACAGGGCCGGCACGAGCAGTACTTC. This translates into CASSLPLRPRQGRHEQYF. Using reference TRBV28 and TRBJ2-7 for the parts outside the CDR3, the full variable domain is DVKVTQSSRYLVKRTGEKVFLECVQDMDHENMFWYRQDPGLGLRLIYFSYDVKMKEKGDIPEGYSVSREKKERFSLILESASTNQTSMYLCASSLPLRPRQGRHEQYFGPGTRLTVT.

This clonotype was found a few times. The V gene is TRBV7-6, the J gene TRBJ2-1, with TRBD1 as a possible D gene (7 bases). This CDR3 is built from 12 residues. Trimming took off 6 bases at V and 9 bases at J, with 12 bases between the two ends. Germline V gene lookup returns CDR1 SGHVS and CDR2 FNYEAQ. The CDR3 is CASRTGDSEQFF. In DNA form, the CDR3 reads TGTGCCAGCAGGACGGGGGACAGTGAGCAGTTCTTC.

This clonotype was recorded a few times. This chain's CDR3 is CASSSLAGGLHEQYF. The CDR3, as DNA: TGTGCCAGCAGTTCACTAGCGGGGGGGCTGCACGAGCAGTACTTC. The chain has TRBV6-6 and TRBJ2-7, with 13 bases fitting TRBD2. Germline V gene lookup returns CDR1 MNHNY and CDR2 SVGAGI (reference sequence). CDR3 size: 15 residues. J was trimmed by 5 bases and V by 4 bases; bases with no gene match: 5.

The chain is built from TRBV4-1 and TRBJ2-3; 9 bases fit TRBD1. J was trimmed by 2 bases and V by 2 bases; bases with no gene match: 11. The germline V gene encodes CDR1 MGHRA and CDR2 YSYEKL. There are 18 residues in the CDR3. CDR3 sequence: CASSQRGQGLGPTDTQYF. The CDR3 nucleotides are TGCGCCAGCAGCCAAAGAGGACAGGGGTTAGGCCCCACAGATACGCAGTATTTT.

The chain is built from TRBV10-3 and TRBJ2-1; 8 bases are shared with TRBD2. The CDR3 length is 15 residues. With V trimmed by 3 bases and J by 4 bases, 5 bases remained unmatched. The V gene's germline CDR1 is ENHRY and CDR2 SYGVKD. CDR3: CAISDPLAGYNEQFF. The CDR3 DNA reads as TGTGCCATCAGTGACCCGCTAGCGGGTTACAATGAGCAGTTCTTC.

V is TRBV27 and J is TRBJ2-1; D may be TRBD1 or TRBD2 (5 bases each). The CDR3 runs to 16 residues. Germline lookup yields CDR1 MNHEY and CDR2 SMNVEV (reference sequence). The V gene lost 0 bases and the J gene lost 4 bases, with 13 bases spanning the gap. CDR3 amino acids: CASSLSAPGPYNEQFF. The CDR3 DNA reads as TGTGCCAGCAGTTTATCTGCCCCGGGACCATACAATGAGCAGTTCTTC.

This chain connects TRBV28 to TRBJ1-6; 10 bases are shared with TRBD1. Germline loops: CDR1 MDHEN, CDR2 SYDVKM. CDR3 length equals 16 residues. Trimming took 2 bases from V and 7 from J; bases not matched to a gene: 5. The CDR3 protein is CASSLRGQGINSPLHF. CDR3 nucleotide sequence: TGTGCCAGCAGTTTAAGGGGACAGGGGATCAATTCACCCCTCCACTTT.

The chain combines TRBV12-5 with TRBJ1-3; D is ambiguous. V shed 4 bases and J shed 0 bases, with 19 bases lying between them. Germline V CDR1 and CDR2: LGHNT, FRNRAP. The CDR3 loop spans 18 amino acids. CDR3 sequence (DNA): TGTGCTAGTGGTTCCGATCTTCCAGAAGCGAACTCTGGAAACACCATATATTTT. It specifies CASGSDLPEANSGNTIYF. Looking up the rest from reference TRBV12-5 and TRBJ1-3 gives the full variable domain: DARVTQTPRHKVTEMGQEVTMRCQPILGHNTVFWYRQTMMQGLELLAYFRNRAPLDDSGMPKDRFSAEMPDATLATLKIQPSEPRDSAVYFCASGSDLPEANSGNTIYFGEGSWLTVV.

The rearrangement joins TRBV6-6 to TRBJ2-3; D perhaps matches TRBD2 (6 bases). Trimming took 8 bases from V and 4 from J, leaving 16 bases between them. This CDR3 spans 14 amino acids. Germline values: CDR1 MNHNY, CDR2 SVGAGI (reference sequence). The CDR3 region is CASAQPGEADTQYF. The CDR3 coding sequence is TGTGCCAGCGCTCAGCCGGGGGAAGCAGATACGCAGTATTTT.

V is TRBV6-1 and J is TRBJ2-7, with TRBD1 identical over 7 bases. In germline, CDR1 is MNHNS, CDR2 SASEGT. J lost 9 bases, V lost 5 bases, and 4 bases had no gene match. This CDR3 contains 11 residues. The CDR3 spells CASSQGVWQYF. CDR3 in DNA: TGTGCCAGCAGTCAGGGGGTTTGGCAGTACTTC.

V gene TRBV20-1 combines with J gene TRBJ1-5; D is unresolved. The CDR3 length is 16 residues. V was shortened by 0 bases and J by 4 bases, with 16 bases between the two germline ends. Germline V gene data show CDR1 as DFQATT and CDR2 as SNEGSKA (reference sequence). The CDR3 DNA is TGCAGTGCTAGAGATCAAAACGGAGTGGGGAATCAGCCCCAGCATTTT. Amino acid sequence: CSARDQNGVGNQPQHF.

This clonotype has only a few counts. This sequence joins TRBV5-1 and TRBJ2-5, with D unclear. Germline V gene data show CDR1 as SGHRS and CDR2 as YFSETQ. The CDR3 runs 15 residues. With 1 base removed from V and 2 bases from J, the gap between germline ends came to 12 bases. In DNA, the CDR3 is TGCGCCAGCAGCTTGACGGACCGATATCAAGAGACCCAGTACTTC. Encoded protein: CASSLTDRYQETQYF.

This clonotype turned up a few times. This rearrangement joins TRBV7-9 to TRBJ1-3; D might be TRBD1 (5 bases). The CDR3 covers 14 residues. V was cut by 8 bases and J by 0 bases, with 11 bases left in between. Per germline, CDR1 SEHNR and CDR2 FQNEAQ (reference sequence). CDR3 nucleotides: TGTGCCAGCGTCAGAGGGGACTCTGGAAACACCATATATTTT. Protein: CASVRGDSGNTIYF.

The sample holds many counts of this clonotype. The chain joins TRBV7-9 to TRBJ1-1; D gene unclear. The CDR3 is made up of 12 amino acids. The germline CDR1 and CDR2 sequences are SEHNR and FQNEAQ (reference sequence). V dropped 11 bases and J dropped 1 base, with 11 bases sitting between them. CDR3 residues: CALVLGNTEAFF. The CDR3 coding sequence is TGTGCCCTTGTGTTAGGGAACACTGAAGCTTTCTTT.

The chain has TRBV6-6 and TRBJ1-4; TRBD1 agrees at 11 bases. CDR3 length equals 15 residues. The germline V gene has CDR1 MNHNY and CDR2 SVGAGI (reference sequence). V shed 7 bases, J shed 7 bases, and the junction held 8 bases outside the gene matches. The CDR3 sequence is CASTGGGTGGEKLFF. The DNA of the CDR3 is TGTGCCAGCACTGGGGGGGGGACAGGGGGTGAAAAACTGTTTTTT.

This chain links TRBV6-5 with TRBJ2-1; TRBD1 might be the D (5 bases). The CDR3 is 14 amino acids. CDR1 and CDR2 from the germline V gene are MNHEY and SVGAGI. V was cut by 1 base and J by 4 bases, with 8 bases left in between. Here the CDR3 reads CASSYLGPYNEQFF. The CDR3 nucleotides are TGTGCCAGCAGTTACTTGGGGCCTTACAATGAGCAGTTCTTC.

The chain links TRBV20-1 to TRBJ2-5; 9 bases agree with TRBD1. Germline V gene lookup returns CDR1 DFQATT and CDR2 SNEGSKA (reference sequence). With 6 bases clipped from V and 2 bases from J, the junction kept 7 bases outside the gene matches. The CDR3 contains 14 residues. The DNA of the CDR3 is TGCAGTGCGGACAGGGGCCGTGGGCAAGAGACCCAGTACTTC. Protein: CSADRGRGQETQYF.

Written as DNA, the CDR3 is TGTGCCAGCAGCGTACAGGGTCTGTACAATGAGCAGTTCTTC. This sequence encodes CASSVQGLYNEQFF. The gene calls are TRBV14 and TRBJ2-1; D might be TRBD1 (6 bases). This CDR3 has 14 residues. Trimming left V 5 bases short and J 4 bases short, with 12 bases between. Germline lookup yields CDR1 SGHDN and CDR2 FVKESK.

The rearrangement uses TRBV9 and TRBJ2-1; TRBD2 matches 12 bases. In germline, CDR1 is SGDLS, CDR2 YYNGEE. This CDR3 is built from 15 residues. The V gene end was trimmed by 3 bases and the J gene end by 8 bases; junction bases not matched to a gene: 6. Here the CDR3 reads CASSALAGGPDEQFF. CDR3 in DNA: TGTGCCAGCAGCGCTCTAGCGGGGGGGCCGGATGAGCAGTTCTTC.

In DNA form, the CDR3 reads TGTGCCAGCAGCTTAGGGACAGGGCCGCTCCACTTT. Its translation: CASSLGTGPLHF. The chain has TRBV7-2 and TRBJ1-6; the match to TRBD1 covers 8 bases. This CDR3 is built from 12 residues. Germline V gene sequence: CDR1 SGHTA, CDR2 FQGNSA. Unmatched junction bases numbered 3, after V lost 1 base and J lost 16 bases.

In the case of this clonotype: Germline is not matched at one junction end, which may reflect a read error. This rearrangement joins TRBV7-3 to TRBJ2-3; 11 bases fit TRBD2. CDR1 is SGHTA, CDR2 FQGTGA, per germline. This CDR3 has 15 residues. Written as DNA, the CDR3 is TGTGCCACCAGCTCGACTAGCGGGGTTTCAGATACGCAGTATTTT. Translating it yields CATSSTSGVSDTQYF.

The V and J genes are TRBV6-2 or TRBV6-3 and TRBJ2-7, with D perhaps given as TRBD1 or TRBD2 (5 bases each). Germline values: CDR1 MNHEY, CDR2 SVGEGT. CDR3 length: 14 residues. V lost 2 bases and J lost 0, with 8 bases in between. The CDR3 region is CASSYRDDSYEQYF. CDR3 nucleotide sequence: TGTGCCAGCAGTTACCGGGACGACTCCTACGAGCAGTACTTC.

The chain joins TRBV7-8 to TRBJ1-6; no definite D call. The CDR3 has 16 amino acids. Trimming took 1 base from V and 3 from J, leaving 10 bases between them. Germline CDR1 is SGHVS and CDR2 is FQNEAQ. The CDR3 DNA follows: TGTGCCAGCAGCTTAGGACTTGTAGGCTATAATTCACCCCTCCACTTT. It codes for CASSLGLVGYNSPLHF.

In this sample, this clonotype turned up a few times. The junction differs from germline at one of its ends, possibly a read error. The chain carries TRBV7-7 and TRBJ2-7; the match to TRBD2 covers 10 bases. The germline CDR1 and CDR2 sequences are SSHAT and FNYEAQ (reference sequence). The CDR3 is made up of 15 amino acids. The CDR3 is CASSLASGGTYEQYF. The CDR3 DNA reads TGTGCTAGCAGCTTAGCTAGCGGGGGTACCTACGAGCAGTACTTC.

The table lists this clonotype with a few counts. This chain links TRBV6-5 with TRBJ2-1; 9 nucleotides align to TRBD1. This CDR3 comprises 12 residues. Trimming removed 2 bases from V and 11 bases from J; junction bases left unmatched: 1. Germline V gene sequence: CDR1 MNHEY, CDR2 SVGAGI. As DNA, the CDR3 is TGTGCCAGCAGTTACGGGACAGGGCAGCAGTTCTTC. Protein sequence: CASSYGTGQQFF.

This clonotype was seen once. The chain has TRBV2 and TRBJ2-7, with TRBD1 matching 8 bases. The germline V gene encodes CDR1 SNHLY and CDR2 FYNNEI. The CDR3 runs 14 residues. Unmatched junction bases numbered 7, after V lost 9 bases and J lost 0 bases. The CDR3 DNA sequence: TGTGCCAGTGTCGGAGGACAGGGCTCCTACGAGCAGTACTTC. It is translated as CASVGGQGSYEQYF. Supplemented by reference TRBV2 and TRBJ2-7, the full variable domain reads EPEVTQTPSHQVTQMGQEVILRCVPISNHLYFYWYRQILGQKVEFLVSFYNNEISEKSEIFDDQFSVERPDGSNFTLKIRSTKLEDSAMYFCASVGGQGSYEQYFGPGTRLTVT.

This clonotype was found a few times. V gene TRBV10-3 combines with J gene TRBJ2-7, with 9 bases fitting TRBD1. The CDR3 is made up of 15 amino acids. Germline lookup yields CDR1 ENHRY and CDR2 SYGVKD. V lost 0 bases to trimming and J lost 3 bases; unmatched junction nucleotides: 3. For the CDR3, the DNA is TGTGCCATCAGTGAGTCGGACAGGGGACACTACGAGCAGTACTTC. Its translation: CAISESDRGHYEQYF.

The chain combines TRBV2 with TRBJ2-3; TRBD2 matches at 7 bases. CDR3 length equals 14 residues. The ends lost 5 bases at V and 4 bases at J; junction bases unmatched: 6. CDR1 and CDR2 (germline): SNHLY, FYNNEI. CDR3 region: CASSYPGGPDTQYF. The CDR3 DNA sequence: TGTGCCAGCAGTTATCCGGGGGGACCAGATACGCAGTATTTT.

This clonotype was detected only a few times. V gene TRBV20-1 combines with J gene TRBJ1-3; no firm D call. Trimming removed 4 bases at V and 0 bases at J, with 10 bases between. From germline, CDR1 is DFQATT and CDR2 SNEGSKA (reference sequence). The CDR3 runs to 14 residues. This chain's CDR3 is CSANNKNSGNTIYF. The CDR3 coding sequence is TGCAGTGCTAATAACAAGAACTCTGGAAACACCATATATTTT.